The sequence of this TCR beta chain was determined in a study of blood T cell repertoires in COVID-19. On the study more broadly: Sites in the United States, Italy and Spain provided acute and convalescent COVID-19 samples. In each case, the material was cDNA or gDNA derived from T cells, B-cell-depleted T cells, or PBMCs.

As originally analysed: Estimation of nucleated cell counts was performed using reference gene primer amplification. Measured with immunoSEQ multiplex PCR; TCRdb has only the in-frame clones, and not every one. V, J and clone size are those of that table, while D and trimming were read from the DNA. Of some 100,000 clones listed, roughly nine tenths are singletons. Material: peripheral blood. The TCR was taken from a middle-aged man with acute or convalescent COVID-19.

CDR3 sequence reads: CASSPEGAGEKLFF. In DNA, the CDR3 is TGTGCCAGCAGTCCGGAAGGGGCAGGTGAAAAACTGTTTTTT. This chain joins TRBV6-5 and TRBJ1-4, with a tentative D call TRBD1 (5 bases). CDR1 MNHEY and CDR2 SVGAGI come from the germline V gene. This CDR3 spans 14 amino acids. Trimming cost V 5 bases and J 7 bases, with 14 bases left between them.